The 3 T cell receptor beta chains below come from one sample, sequenced in a study of blood T cell repertoires in COVID-19. The method was immunoSEQ multiplex PCR; TCRdb's version includes in-frame clones alone and lacks a portion of them. The sample holds 150,000 to 200,000 clones; 87% are singletons and the top ten take 20% to 25%. Specimen: peripheral blood. The receptors come from a man in his 60s with active or convalescent COVID-19.

This rearrangement joins TRBV6-1 to TRBJ1-1; 12 positions agree with TRBD1. The length of the CDR3 is 15 residues. Germline V CDR1 and CDR2: MNHNS, SASEGT. Trimming removed 5 bases from V and 5 bases from J; junction bases left unmatched: 6. CDR3 in DNA: TGTGCCAGCAGTACGGGACAGGGGGCGCGGACTGAAGCTTTCTTT. Translating it yields CASSTGQGARTEAFF.

The chain uses TRBV3-1 (or the pseudogene TRBV3-2) and TRBJ2-2; no firm D call. The germline V gene has CDR1 LGHDT and CDR2 YNNKEL (reference sequence). CDR3 length equals 12 residues. V gave up 2 bases and J gave up 8 bases, with 6 bases separating them. The CDR3 bases are TGTGCCAGCAGCCAAATAGTAGGGGAGCTGTTTTTT. Its translation is CASSQIVGELFF.

This chain connects TRBV12-5 to TRBJ1-4; D possibly corresponds to TRBD1 (5 bases). The CDR3 has 14 residues. Per the germline V gene, CDR1 is LGHNT and CDR2 is FRNRAP. V dropped 3 bases and J dropped 8 bases, with 13 bases sitting between them. CDR3 protein: CASGLGQGPEKLFF. Written as DNA, the CDR3 is TGTGCTAGTGGTTTAGGGCAGGGTCCGGAAAAACTGTTTTTT.